These T cell receptor beta chains were read from a single sample in a study of T cell responses to AZD1222 COVID-19 vaccine. Generated by immunoSEQ multiplex PCR, the TCRdb table keeps only in-frame clones and is missing some. The sample carries 150,000 or so clones, about 90% recorded once. This material consisted of peripheral blood, taken 28 days after the second AZD1222 dose. These receptors originate from an adult who received the AZD1222 COVID-19 vaccine. CDR3s include the opening cysteine and the closing phenylalanine or tryptophan. D genes are given only for firm matches. Clone size is shown for a subset of rows, as once, few, many or a class of expanded clone.

D,V,J,size,CDR3,DNA
TRBD1,TRBV14,TRBJ2-2,-,CASSSGQGQGGELFF,TGTGCCAGCAGCTCCGGACAGGGCCAGGGAGGGGAGCTGTTTTTT
TRBD2,TRBV5-6,TRBJ2-7,-,CASSLGLAIYEQYF,TGTGCCAGCAGCTTGGGACTAGCTATCTACGAGCAGTACTTC
-,TRBV6-4,TRBJ2-2,-,CASSDSPTNTGELFF,TGTGCCAGCAGTGACTCTCCAACCAACACCGGGGAGCTGTTTTTT
TRBD1,TRBV30,TRBJ1-4,once,CAWSLGQGLGYATNEKLFF,TGTGCCTGGAGTCTCGGACAGGGCCTGGGGTATGCAACTAATGAAAAACTGTTTTTT
-,TRBV10-2,TRBJ1-3,-,CASRGSGQTNTIYF,TGCGCCAGCAGGGGCTCCGGACAGACAAACACCATATATTTT
-,TRBV19,TRBJ2-7,-,CASSAVRLSEQYF,TGTGCCAGTAGTGCCGTCCGGCTCAGCGAGCAGTACTTC
-,TRBV28,TRBJ2-2,-,CASLSDQGRGFNTGELFF,TGTGCCAGCCTTTCAGATCAGGGTCGGGGCTTTAACACCGGGGAGCTGTTTTTT
TRBD1,TRBV28,TRBJ1-2,once,CASRSDRVGGYTF,TGTGCCAGCAGGTCCGACAGGGTCGGGGGCTACACCTTC
TRBD1,TRBV9,TRBJ1-1,many,CASSTGQLTNTEAFF,TGTGCCAGCAGCACGGGACAGCTAACGAACACTGAAGCTTTCTTT
-,TRBV4-1,TRBJ2-2,-,CASSQGSRVYRSGELFF,TGCGCCAGCAGCCAAGGTTCACGGGTCTACAGGTCCGGGGAGCTGTTTTTT
-,TRBV7-9,TRBJ1-1,-,CASSLSGATEAFF,TGTGCCAGCAGCTTAAGCGGCGCCACTGAAGCTTTCTTT
-,TRBV28,TRBJ2-3,-,CASRRSTDTQYF,TGTGCCAGCAGACGTAGCACAGATACGCAGTATTTT
-,TRBV7-9,TRBJ2-5,-,CASSLQTQYF,TGTGCCAGCAGCTTACAGACCCAGTACTTC
TRBD1,TRBV6-5,TRBJ1-2,-,CASRSQGYGYTF,TGTGCCAGCAGATCACAGGGGTATGGCTACACCTTC
TRBD2,TRBV4-3,TRBJ2-5,-,CASSQGTRLGGTQYF,TGCGCCAGCAGCCAAGGGACTAGATTGGGAGGGACCCAGTACTTC
TRBD2,TRBV6-2/TRBV6-3,TRBJ2-3,-,CASSYRTSATDTQYF,TGTGCCAGCAGTTACAGGACTAGCGCAACAGATACGCAGTATTTT
TRBD1,TRBV7-8,TRBJ1-2,-,CASSLAGQGAGYGYTF,TGTGCCAGCAGCTTAGCGGGTCAGGGGGCGGGCTATGGCTACACCTTC
-,TRBV18,TRBJ1-5,-,CASSPNLQGISNQPQHF,TGTGCCAGCTCACCGAATCTTCAGGGTATTAGCAATCAGCCCCAGCATTTT
-,TRBV11-1,TRBJ2-3,once,CASGSTDTQYF,TGTGCCAGCGGTAGCACAGATACGCAGTATTTT
-,TRBV28,TRBJ1-3,-,CASHSGAVKNGNTIYF,TGTGCCAGCCATTCGGGGGCAGTTAAAAATGGAAACACCATATATTTT
TRBD2,TRBV9,TRBJ2-1,-,CASSVGGASGRDEQFF,TGTGCCAGCAGCGTAGGGGGGGCTAGCGGGAGGGATGAGCAGTTCTTC
-,TRBV28,TRBJ1-6,-,CASSSFAGDNSPLHF,TGTGCCAGCAGTTCTTTTGCAGGGGATAATTCACCCCTCCACTTT
-,TRBV18,TRBJ1-6,-,CASSRRDDGAYNSPLHF,TGTGCCAGCTCACGCCGGGACGACGGTGCCTATAATTCACCCCTCCACTTT
TRBD2,TRBV6-4,TRBJ2-7,-,CASSHSGGSYYEQYF,TGTGCCAGCAGTCATAGCGGGGGGTCCTACTACGAGCAGTACTTC